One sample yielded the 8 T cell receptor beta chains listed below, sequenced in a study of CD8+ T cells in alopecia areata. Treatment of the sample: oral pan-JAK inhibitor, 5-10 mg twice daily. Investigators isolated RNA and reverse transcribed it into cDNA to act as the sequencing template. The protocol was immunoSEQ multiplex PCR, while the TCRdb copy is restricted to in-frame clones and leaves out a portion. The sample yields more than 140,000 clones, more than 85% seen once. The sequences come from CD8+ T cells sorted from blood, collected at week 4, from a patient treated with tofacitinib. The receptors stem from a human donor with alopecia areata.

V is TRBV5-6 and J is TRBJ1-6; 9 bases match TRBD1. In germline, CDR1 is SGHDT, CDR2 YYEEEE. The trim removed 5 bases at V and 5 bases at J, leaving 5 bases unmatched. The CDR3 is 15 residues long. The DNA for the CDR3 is TGTGCCAGCAGGATACAGGGGGCTAATAATTCACCCCTCCACTTT. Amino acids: CASRIQGANNSPLHF. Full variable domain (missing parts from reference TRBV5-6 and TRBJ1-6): DAGVTQSPTHLIKTRGQQVTLRCSPKSGHDTVSWYQQALGQGPQFIFQYYEEEERQRGNFPDRFSGHQFPNYSSELNVNALLLGDSALYLCASRIQGANNSPLHFGNGTRLTVT.

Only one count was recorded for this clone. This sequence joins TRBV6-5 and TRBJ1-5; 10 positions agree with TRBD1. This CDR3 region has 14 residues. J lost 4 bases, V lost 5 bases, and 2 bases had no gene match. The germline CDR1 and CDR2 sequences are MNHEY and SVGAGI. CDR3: CASSEDRGNQPQHF. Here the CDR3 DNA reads TGTGCCAGCAGTGAGGACAGGGGGAATCAGCCCCAGCATTTT.

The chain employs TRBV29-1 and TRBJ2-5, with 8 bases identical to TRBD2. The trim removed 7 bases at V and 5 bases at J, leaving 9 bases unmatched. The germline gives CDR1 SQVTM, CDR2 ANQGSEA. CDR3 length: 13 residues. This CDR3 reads CSGSGEGGETQYF. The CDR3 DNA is TGCAGCGGTAGCGGGGAAGGGGGGGAGACCCAGTACTTC.

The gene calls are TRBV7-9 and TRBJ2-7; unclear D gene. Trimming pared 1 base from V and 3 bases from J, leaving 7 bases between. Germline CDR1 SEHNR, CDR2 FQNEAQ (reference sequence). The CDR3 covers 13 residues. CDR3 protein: CASSLEQFYEQYF. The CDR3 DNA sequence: TGTGCCAGCAGCTTAGAGCAGTTCTACGAGCAGTACTTC.

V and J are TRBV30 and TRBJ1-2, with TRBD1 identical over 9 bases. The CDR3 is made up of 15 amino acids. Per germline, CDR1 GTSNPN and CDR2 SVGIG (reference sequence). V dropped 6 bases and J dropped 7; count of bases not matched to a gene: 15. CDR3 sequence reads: CACPRTGAATSGYTF. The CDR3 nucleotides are TGTGCCTGCCCCAGGACAGGGGCCGCCACTTCTGGCTACACCTTC. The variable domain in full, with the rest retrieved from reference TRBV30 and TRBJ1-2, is SQTIHQWPATLVQPVGSPLSLECTVEGTSNPNLYWYRQAAGRGLQLLFYSVGIGQISSEVPQNLSASRPQDRQFILSSKKLLLSDSGFYLCACPRTGAATSGYTFGSGTRLTVV.

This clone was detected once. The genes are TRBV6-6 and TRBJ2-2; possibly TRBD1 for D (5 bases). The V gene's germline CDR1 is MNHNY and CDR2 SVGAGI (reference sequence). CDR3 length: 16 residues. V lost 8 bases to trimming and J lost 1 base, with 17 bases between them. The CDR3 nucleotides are TGTGCCAGCGCTATCGAGACAGTAAGGAACACCGGGGAGCTGTTTTTT. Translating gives CASAIETVRNTGELFF.

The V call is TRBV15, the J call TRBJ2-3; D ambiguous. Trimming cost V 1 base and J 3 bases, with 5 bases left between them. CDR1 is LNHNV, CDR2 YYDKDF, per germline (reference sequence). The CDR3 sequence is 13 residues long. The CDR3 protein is CATSRAGTDTQYF. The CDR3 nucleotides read TGTGCCACCAGCAGAGCGGGTACAGATACGCAGTATTTT.

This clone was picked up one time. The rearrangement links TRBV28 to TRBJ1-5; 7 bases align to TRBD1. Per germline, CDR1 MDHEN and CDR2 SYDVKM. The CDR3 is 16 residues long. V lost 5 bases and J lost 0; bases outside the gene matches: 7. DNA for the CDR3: TGTGCCAGCAGTATTATTCAGGGGGTTAGCAATCAGCCCCAGCATTTT. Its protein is CASSIIQGVSNQPQHF.